This note documents a single T cell receptor (beta chain) sequence. The sample belongs to a study of blood T cell repertoires in COVID-19. Only in-frame clones appear in the TCRdb table, and some are missing; sequencing was by immunoSEQ multiplex PCR. This sample has roughly 70,000 clones, with roughly 80% found just once. Per the germline V gene, CDR1 is KGHDR and CDR2 is SFDVKD. V was trimmed by 1 base and J by 2 bases, leaving 30 bases between them. The CDR3 spans 22 residues. The receptor's source is a woman over 75 with active or convalescent COVID-19. The source material was peripheral blood. The chain is built from TRBV24-1 and TRBJ2-3; D unresolved. This CDR3 is CATSDFGSVSPEQLSHTDTQYF. CDR3 bases: TGTGCCACCAGTGATTTCGGATCGGTTTCTCCGGAGCAACTGAGTCACACAGATACGCAGTATTTT.